Given below is one T cell receptor (beta chain) in context. Source study methods: Nucleated cell counts were estimated from reference gene primer amplification. Repertoires were generated with immunoSEQ multiplex PCR, while TCRdb's copy carries only in-frame clones and drops some. V, J and clone size derive from that table, while D and trimming were established from the DNA sequence. The sample gives approximately 110,000 clones, about two thirds of which show up once; 0.75% to 0.9% is in the top ten. This entry belongs to a study of blood T cell repertoires in COVID-19. Study-level background: Sites in the United States, Italy and Spain provided acute and convalescent COVID-19 samples. PBMCs, B-cell-depleted T cells, or T cells were the source of the cDNA or gDNA that made up the material.

Germline assignment: CDR1 SGHTA and CDR2 FQGNSA. V lost 5 bases, J lost 3 bases, and 14 bases lay in between. The CDR3 runs to 15 residues. The source of this sequence is a human donor with acute or convalescent COVID-19. The donor label of this sample is uncertain. V usage is TRBV7-2 and J usage is TRBJ1-5; perhaps TRBD1 as D (6 bases). The specimen sequenced was peripheral blood. The CDR3 sequence: CASSPGQGYNQPQHF. CDR3 DNA sequence: TGTGCCAGCAGCCCCGGGCAGGGGTACAATCAGCCCCAGCATTTT.